This T cell receptor (beta chain) was sequenced in a study of blood T cell repertoires in COVID-19 (dated by TCRdb to 2018 to 2020). Some background on the complete study: Samples from collaborators originated in the United States, Italy and Spain and spanned both the acute and convalescent phases of COVID-19. HLA class I and class II types, where available, came from metadata supplied by the sample provider rather than from assay-based typing. Deeply sampled blood TCRbeta repertoires from subjects exposed to, actively infected with, or recovered from COVID-19 were included in the dataset. A de-identified subject ID, COVID-19 status, age in years and sex were almost always included in the sample metadata. The prospective study material was composed of cDNA or gDNA derived from T cells, B-cell-depleted T cells, or PBMCs. The repertoires were released in a freely available public database intended as a resource for research on the immune response to SARS-CoV-2. The samples were drawn from the first 160 participants of the ongoing ImmuneRACE study and from some 1,300 subjects provided by 6 global collaborators.

What the research found in general, with its limitations: Clinical and demographic metadata were provided uncurated, with the amount varying by source and participant.

In the prospective study, participants were about 18 to 95 years old, resided in 24 geographic areas of the United States, and were enrolled through a virtual design. In the prospective study, cohorts were assigned on the basis of participant-reported clinical history obtained from a screening survey and a study questionnaire. Exposed participants had been in contact with someone with a PCR-confirmed or clinician-diagnosed COVID-19 case within 2 weeks of study entry. In the prospective study, whole blood, serum and a nasopharyngeal or oropharyngeal swab were collected from each participant by mobile phlebotomists. Prospective study participants could optionally give additional blood draws and questionnaires over a roughly two-month period. Before DNA extraction, blood samples from the prospective study were shipped at room temperature or frozen. Comments on this clone: Its antigen has not been determined. No per-base quality is available; no much larger clone lies one base away.

The immunoSEQ Assay, a bias-controlled multiplex PCR, was used to amplify TCRbeta CDR3 regions from genomic DNA. As for the original processing: The number of nucleated cells in each sample was estimated from the amplification of reference gene primers within the assay. Sequence reads were collapsed and filtered to measure the absolute abundance of every unique TCRbeta CDR3 rearrangement. For each sample, productive Simpson clonality was calculated by taking the square root of Simpson's diversity index across productive rearrangements. TCRdb stores this immuneACCESS table with in-frame sequences only. Part of the clones is absent; in the studies checked, under half of the shortfall reflects unresolved V genes, and no reason is known for the rest. V and J calls and clone size come straight from that table; D and trimming were deduced from the DNA. The table for this sample lists 150,000 to 200,000 clones; roughly 84% of them were counted only once. The ten largest clones represent about 3.2% of the sample.

The germline V gene gives CDR1 as SGHRS and CDR2 as YFSETQ. From the cysteine up to the phenylalanine, the CDR3 has a length of 15 residues. Only the CDR3 DNA stays, 45 bases, in frame from base 1. V drops 2 bases and J drops 1 base, leaving 10 bases in between. The sequencing input was PBMCs or T cells enriched from blood (not recorded which). The origin of this receptor is a woman aged 25 to 45 who had been exposed to COVID-19. This sequence uses TRBV5-1 and TRBJ1-5; the D gene is perhaps TRBD1, from 6 matching bases. The CDR3 corresponds to CASSFEGESNQPQHF. The bases read TGCGCCAGCAGCTTCGAGGGGGAGAGCAATCAGCCCCAGCATTTT.